This T cell receptor beta chain was sequenced for a study of blood T cell repertoires in COVID-19. Study-level background: Collection of acute and convalescent COVID-19 samples took place in the United States, Italy and Spain. In each case, the material was cDNA or gDNA derived from T cells, B-cell-depleted T cells, or PBMCs.

CDR1 MNHEY and CDR2 SVGAGI come from the germline V gene. This CDR3 region has 12 residues. The V end lost 4 bases, the J end lost 12 bases, and 15 bases lay between the germline ends. Per the study methods: Estimation of nucleated cell counts was performed using reference gene primer amplification. Produced via immunoSEQ multiplex PCR; TCRdb's table is partial and in-frame only. The DNA was the basis for D and trimming; V, J and clone size are from that table. The sample shows fewer than 120,000 clones, 76% of them seen only once. This sequence originates from an elderly woman with acute or convalescent COVID-19. The rearrangement uses TRBV6-5 and TRBJ1-2; tentatively, D is TRBD1 (6 bases). Sequenced material: peripheral blood. The CDR3 nucleotides read TGTGCCAGCAGTTCCCGACAGGCCCCCCACACCTTC. Residues: CASSSRQAPHTF.